This TCR beta chain was profiled in a study of cytomegalovirus exposure and HLA in healthy donors. The PCR had 60 Vbeta and 13 Jbeta primers. The table came from immunoSEQ multiplex PCR; TCRdb's copy has only in-frame clones and leaves some out. This table has about 180,000 clones, about three quarters appearing once. Deletions cut 3 bases from V and 10 bases from J, with 13 bases between. Germline CDR1 and CDR2: SGHTA and FQGNSA. The CDR3 length is 14 residues. The rearrangement joins TRBV7-2 to TRBJ1-6; possibly TRBD1 for D (6 bases). The sequencing sample was made of PBMCs. The source is a man aged 40-49 years in good health and CMV-seronegative. Here the CDR3 reads CASSFQGKSSPLHF. CDR3 bases: TGTGCCAGCAGCTTTCAGGGGAAGAGCTCACCCCTCCACTTT.